Listed below are T cell receptor beta chains from one sample, sequenced in a study of shared clonotypes between healthy human individuals. Libraries were prepared by immunoSEQ multiplex PCR; TCRdb keeps only in-frame clonotypes and omits some of them. The sample shows roughly 1,500,000 clones, approximately 98% of them seen only once. The specimen sequenced was naive CD4+ T cells sorted from blood. The receptors were sampled from a man aged 25-40 years in good health. Both conserved end residues are part of each CDR3. The order of the fields is clone size, D gene, V gene, J gene, CDR3 DNA, CDR3 protein. The D gene is left open where the match is weak. Only part of the rows carry a size: once, few, many, or a class if the clone is expanded.

size: once
D: TRBD1
V: TRBV5-4
J: TRBJ2-1
DNA: TGTGCCAGCAGCGCACCGGGACAGGGTTTCTATGAGCAGTTCTTC
CDR3: CASSAPGQGFYEQFF

size: .
D: .
V: TRBV9
J: TRBJ2-3
DNA: TGTGCCAGCAGCCCTCCTCCAGGGGTTACAGATACGCAGTATTTT
CDR3: CASSPPPGVTDTQYF

size: .
D: .
V: TRBV9
J: TRBJ2-2
DNA: TGTGCCAGCAGCCCGTTTTCCGCAGGGAGTTCCGGGGAGCTGTTTTTT
CDR3: CASSPFSAGSSGELFF

size: .
D: .
V: TRBV10-3
J: TRBJ1-5
DNA: TGTGCCATCAGAGGGCAGAGCAATCAGCCCCAGCATTTT
CDR3: CAIRGQSNQPQHF

size: .
D: .
V: TRBV5-1
J: TRBJ1-1
DNA: TGCGCCAGCAGCTTTAACAGAGGTGAAGCTTTCTTT
CDR3: CASSFNRGEAFF

size: .
D: TRBD1
V: TRBV27
J: TRBJ2-7
DNA: TGTGCCAGCAGTAGGACAGGGCTCTCCTACGAGCAGTACTTC
CDR3: CASSRTGLSYEQYF

size: .
D: TRBD1
V: TRBV28
J: TRBJ1-4
DNA: TGTGCCAGCAGTGCGCCGGGACAGGGTGGTGAAAAACTGTTTTTT
CDR3: CASSAPGQGGEKLFF

size: .
D: .
V: TRBV6-1
J: TRBJ1-1
DNA: TGTGCCAGCAGTGAAACGGGGTTTAGTGAAGCTTTCTTT
CDR3: CASSETGFSEAFF

size: few
D: .
V: TRBV18
J: TRBJ1-1
DNA: TGTGCCAGCTCACCGGCAGGTGGTGAAGCTTTCTTT
CDR3: CASSPAGGEAFF

size: .
D: .
V: TRBV6-1
J: TRBJ2-6
DNA: TGTGCCAGCAGCGACGGGGGTCCTGGGGCCAACGTCCTGACTTTC
CDR3: CASSDGGPGANVLTF

size: .
D: .
V: TRBV6-1
J: TRBJ1-2
DNA: TGTGCCAGCAGTGAAGCTCCTATCTATGGCTACACCTTC
CDR3: CASSEAPIYGYTF

size: .
D: .
V: TRBV9
J: TRBJ2-2
DNA: TGTGCCAGCAGCGTTCTGCTTGGTGTAACGAACACCGGGGAGCTGTTTTTT
CDR3: CASSVLLGVTNTGELFF

size: .
D: .
V: TRBV19
J: TRBJ2-1
DNA: TGTGCCAGTAGTAGAACAGGTCTAAACAATGAGCAGTTCTTC
CDR3: CASSRTGLNNEQFF

size: .
D: .
V: TRBV6-5
J: TRBJ2-2
DNA: TGTGCCAGCACTCGGACGGGAAACACCGGGGAGCTGTTTTTT
CDR3: CASTRTGNTGELFF

size: .
D: TRBD2
V: TRBV7-9
J: TRBJ2-1
DNA: TGTGCCAGCAGGTCACAGGGTTTCGCGGGAGGGAGCTCCTACAATGAGCAGTTCTTC
CDR3: CASRSQGFAGGSSYNEQFF

size: .
D: .
V: TRBV29-1
J: TRBJ2-3
DNA: TGCAGCGTCACCCTCTCTCCAGATACGCAGTATTTT
CDR3: CSVTLSPDTQYF

size: .
D: .
V: TRBV30
J: TRBJ2-6
DNA: TGTGCCACGCCAAAGGGCAGCTCTGGGGCCAACGTCCTGACTTTC
CDR3: CATPKGSSGANVLTF

size: .
D: .
V: TRBV7-9
J: TRBJ2-5
DNA: TGTGCCAGCAGCCCGGGACCTGGGGAGACCCAGTACTTC
CDR3: CASSPGPGETQYF

size: .
D: TRBD1
V: TRBV5-6
J: TRBJ1-1
DNA: TGTGCCAGCAGCGGCGGGACAGCGAACACTGAAGCTTTCTTT
CDR3: CASSGGTANTEAFF